The entry below describes one TCR beta chain. Its antigen is not identified. This entry belongs to a study of human T cells and chemical hapten exposure. Study-level background: Sensitization involved placing 2% DPC onto an approximately 2 cm by approximately 2 cm region of upper inner arm skin. Patches that contained 0.01% DPC were applied to the upper back and read at 6 days.

Described time point: pre-sensitization, week 0. As to treatment: therapeutic diphenylcyclopropenone sensitization with weekly scalp DPC. TCRdb called the RACE reads again in MiXCR, with one record for every CDR3 protein. The table has more than 150,000 distinct CDR3 sequences, around 30% seen once; the top ten hold about 2.7%. Germline lookup yields CDR1 MNHEY and CDR2 SVGEGT. The CDR3 loop spans 13 amino acids. V lost 6 bases and J 9 bases, leaving 17 bases between the germline ends. Study results and limitations: Relative to controls, expanded TCRs formed significantly more large CDR3 similarity clusters.

Source: whole blood, taken in connection with sensitization to the hapten diphenylcyclopropenone (DPC). V is TRBV6-2 or TRBV6-3 and J is TRBJ2-5; D is possibly TRBD1 or TRBD2 (5 bases each). The TCR comes from a woman between 25 and 40 years old with alopecia areata. Some clones in this sample may be carry-over from other donors' samples. The chain's CDR3 is CASRRDRSASQYF. The CDR3 coding sequence is TGTGCCAGCAGACGGGACCGGAGCGCGTCCCAGTACTTC.